This T cell receptor (beta chain) emerged from a study of T cell responses to AZD1222 COVID-19 vaccine. Overall study results and limits: Just a handful of AZD1222 recipients were seropositive at baseline. Spike was spanned by vaccine-associated CD4 TCRs, with dominance at 160-218 and 743-854. White British donors predominated, females outnumbered males, and clonal diversity was possibly underestimated. Spike-specific TCRs gained breadth and depth after people received two AZD1222 doses.

The method was immunoSEQ multiplex PCR; TCRdb's version includes in-frame clones alone and lacks a portion of them. The sample comprises some 120,000 clones, roughly 88% of which are singletons, and 4.4% rests with the top ten. Trimming left V 5 bases short and J 7 bases short, with 11 bases between. The length of the CDR3 is 12 residues. CDR1 is MNHEY, CDR2 SVGEGT, per germline. This clone was recorded only once. What it recognizes is unknown. The clonotype was recovered from an adult in good health. The V gene is TRBV6-2 or TRBV6-3, the J gene TRBJ1-2; D is uncertain. The source was peripheral blood, collected on day 0 of MenACWY control vaccination. This CDR3 reads CASSTGGRGYTF. The CDR3 DNA reads as TGTGCCAGCAGTACTGGAGGCCGTGGCTACACCTTC.